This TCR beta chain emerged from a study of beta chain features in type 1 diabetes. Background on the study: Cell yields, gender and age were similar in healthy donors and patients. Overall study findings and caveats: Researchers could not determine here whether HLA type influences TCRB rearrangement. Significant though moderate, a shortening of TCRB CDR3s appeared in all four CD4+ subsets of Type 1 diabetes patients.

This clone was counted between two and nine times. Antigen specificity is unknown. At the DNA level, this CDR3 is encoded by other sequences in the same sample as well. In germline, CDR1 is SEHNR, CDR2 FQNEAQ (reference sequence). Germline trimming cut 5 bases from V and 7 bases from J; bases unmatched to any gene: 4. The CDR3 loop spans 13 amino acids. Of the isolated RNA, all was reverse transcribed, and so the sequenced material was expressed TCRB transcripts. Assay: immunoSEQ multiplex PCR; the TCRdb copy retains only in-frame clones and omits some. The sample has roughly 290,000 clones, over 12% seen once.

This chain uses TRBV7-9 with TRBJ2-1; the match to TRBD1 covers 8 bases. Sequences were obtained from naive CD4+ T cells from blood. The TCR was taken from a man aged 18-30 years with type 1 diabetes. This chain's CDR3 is CASSLQGGNEQFF. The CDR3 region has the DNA TGTGCCAGCAGCCTACAGGGGGGAAATGAGCAGTTCTTC.